The 20 T cell receptor beta chains presented below share a single source sample, sequenced in a study of shared clonotypes between healthy human individuals. TCRdb keeps only in-frame clones here, not all; method: immunoSEQ multiplex PCR. The table records 2 million to 2.5 million clones, around 92% of them present only once. Sequencing used naive CD4+ T cells from PBMCs. Subset indicated: CD45RA+ positively selected. These TCRs come from a man aged 18 to 29 in good health. Some clones in this sample may be carry-over from other donors' samples.

This chain joins TRBV6-5 and TRBJ1-2; 7 bases are shared with TRBD1. In germline, CDR1 is MNHEY, CDR2 SVGAGI. The CDR3 is made up of 14 amino acids. V was pared by 6 bases and J by 4 bases, with 8 bases of the junction left unmatched. CDR3 sequence: CASSSWTGRYGYTF. The CDR3 DNA follows: TGTGCCAGCAGCTCCTGGACAGGTCGCTATGGCTACACCTTC.

As concerns this clone: The same CDR3 is also encoded by other DNA sequences in this sample. The V gene is TRBV28, the J gene TRBJ1-3, with 8 nucleotides matching TRBD1. The CDR3 consists of 15 residues. V shed 2 bases, J shed 2 bases, and the junction held 2 bases outside the gene matches. Germline CDR1 is MDHEN and CDR2 is SYDVKM. CDR3 sequence reads: CASSLPQGAGNTIYF. The CDR3 bases are TGTGCCAGCAGTTTACCACAGGGGGCTGGAAACACCATATATTTT.

The J gene is TRBJ2-7, the V gene TRBV30; 7 nucleotides match TRBD1. Germline CDR1 and CDR2: GTSNPN and SVGIG (reference sequence). V lost 2 bases, J lost 4 bases, and 8 bases stayed unmatched. This CDR3 has 14 amino acids. The CDR3 nucleotides are TGTGCCTGGAGTCCTACAGGGGCTGGGTACGAGCAGTACTTC. Translated, it gives CAWSPTGAGYEQYF.

The chain uses TRBV5-6 and TRBJ2-3; D possibly matches TRBD1 or TRBD2 (5 bases each). The CDR3 runs to 17 residues. V lost 1 base and J lost 0, with 15 bases in between. Germline CDR1 and CDR2: SGHDT and YYEEEE. As DNA, the CDR3 is TGTGCCAGCAGCTTGAGCGTCTTGGGGGTCAGCACAGATACGCAGTATTTT. It codes for CASSLSVLGVSTDTQYF.

This chain links TRBV5-1 with TRBJ1-5, with D perhaps TRBD1 (5 bases). The CDR3 is made up of 14 amino acids. The ends were cut back, 3 bases at V and 3 bases at J, with 10 bases in the middle. Germline V CDR1 and CDR2: SGHRS, YFSETQ. The CDR3 protein is CASSYEGNNQPQHF. In DNA form, the CDR3 reads TGCGCCAGCAGCTACGAGGGGAACAATCAGCCCCAGCATTTT.

This chain connects TRBV9 to TRBJ2-1; tentative D call: TRBD2 (6 bases). The CDR3 has 16 amino acids. The germline V and J ends were trimmed by 6 bases and 0 bases, with 16 bases remaining between them. From germline, CDR1 is SGDLS and CDR2 YYNGEE. The CDR3 is CASIAGLRNSYNEQFF. The CDR3 DNA sequence: TGTGCCAGCATTGCGGGACTCAGGAACTCCTACAATGAGCAGTTCTTC. The variable domain in full, completed from reference TRBV9 and TRBJ2-1, reads DSGVTQTPKHLITATGQRVTLRCSPRSGDLSVYWYQQSLDQGLQFLIQYYNGEERAKGNILERFSAQQFPDLHSELNLSSLELGDSALYFCASIAGLRNSYNEQFFGPGTRLTVL.

J is TRBJ1-2 and V is TRBV18; D is undetermined. V was clipped by 3 bases and J by 1 base, with 12 bases between them. The CDR3 consists of 15 residues. Germline CDR1 KGHSH, CDR2 LQKENI. In nucleotides, the CDR3 is TGTGCCAGCTCACCCACCGGGCAGCTTAACTATGGCTACACCTTC. Encoded protein: CASSPTGQLNYGYTF.

CDR3 nucleotides: TGTGCCAGTAGTACACAGGTGGCCACTGAAGCTTTCTTT. This sequence encodes CASSTQVATEAFF. The rearrangement links TRBV19 to TRBJ1-1, with D possibly matching TRBD1 (5 bases). The germline CDR1 and CDR2 sequences are LNHDA and SQIVND (reference sequence). The CDR3 loop spans 13 amino acids. V lost 4 bases and J lost 4, with 10 bases in between.

The chain is built from TRBV19 and TRBJ1-1, with 8 bases lining up with TRBD1. There are 15 residues in the CDR3. V lost 5 bases and J lost 1; bases outside the gene matches: 6. Germline CDR1 and CDR2: LNHDA and SQIVND (reference sequence). The CDR3 here is CASSEGQAPNTEAFF. The CDR3, as DNA: TGTGCCAGTAGTGAGGGACAGGCCCCGAACACTGAAGCTTTCTTT. Based on the CDR3 plus reference TRBV19 and TRBJ1-1, the full variable domain is DGGITQSPKYLFRKEGQNVTLSCEQNLNHDAMYWYRQDPGQGLRLIYYSQIVNDFQKGDIAEGYSVSREKKESFPLTVTSAQKNPTAFYLCASSEGQAPNTEAFFGQGTRLTVV.

Only one count was recorded for this clone. The CDR3 DNA follows: TGCGCCAGCAGGACGGCATCGGGAAGCTCCTACGAGCAGTACTTC. It codes for CASRTASGSSYEQYF. The gene calls are TRBV5-1 and TRBJ2-7; a possible D gene is TRBD2 (5 bases). Deletions cut 5 bases from V and 0 bases from J, with 15 bases between. CDR1 SGHRS and CDR2 YFSETQ come from the germline V gene. The CDR3 is made up of 15 amino acids.

The chain carries TRBV2 and TRBJ2-1; TRBD1 agrees at 9 bases. J was trimmed by 3 bases and V by 7 bases; bases with no gene match: 4. The germline CDR1 and CDR2 sequences are SNHLY and FYNNEI. The CDR3 length is 14 residues. The CDR3 sequence is CASKPGQGYNEQFF. The CDR3 nucleotides read TGTGCCAGCAAACCGGGACAGGGCTACAATGAGCAGTTCTTC.

J is TRBJ1-5 and V is TRBV7-2; D is perhaps TRBD1 (6 bases). CDR1 and CDR2 (germline): SGHTA, FQGNSA. CDR3 length equals 13 residues. V was pared by 3 bases and J by 10 bases, with 13 bases between. CDR3 in DNA: TGTGCCAGCAGCTTCCTGGGGGGCCTCCCCCAGCATTTT. Protein: CASSFLGGLPQHF.

This chain connects TRBV4-2 to TRBJ2-7; D may correspond to TRBD1 or TRBD2 (5 bases each). Germline CDR1 reads LGHNA; CDR2 reads YNFKEQ. CDR3 length: 14 amino acids. V gave up 2 bases and J gave up 3 bases, with 11 bases separating them. CDR3 coding DNA: TGTGCCAGCAGCCAACTCCTTGGGGGCTACGAGCAGTACTTC. Protein sequence: CASSQLLGGYEQYF.

The chain carries TRBV6-5 and TRBJ2-5; D perhaps matches TRBD2 (5 bases). This CDR3 spans 13 amino acids. Trimming took 6 bases from V and 3 from J, leaving 11 bases between them. Germline loops: CDR1 MNHEY, CDR2 SVGAGI. CDR3 sequence: CASSRSGKETQYF. The CDR3, as DNA: TGTGCCAGCAGCCGGTCGGGAAAAGAGACCCAGTACTTC.

The rearrangement uses TRBV11-3 and TRBJ2-3; 7 nucleotides agree with TRBD2. The germline CDR1 and CDR2 sequences are SGHNT and YENEEA. With 3 bases clipped from V and 5 bases from J, the junction kept 5 bases outside the gene matches. The CDR3 sequence is 14 residues long. The CDR3 DNA is TGTGCCAGCAGCTTCGGGAGGTCTGAAGATACGCAGTATTTT. Translating it yields CASSFGRSEDTQYF.

The gene calls are TRBV19 and TRBJ1-5, with D unclear. Germline CDR1 and CDR2: LNHDA and SQIVND (reference sequence). This CDR3 comprises 11 residues. The V end lost 6 bases, the J end lost 11 bases, and 11 bases lay between the germline ends. The CDR3 DNA reads TGTGCCAGTAGCGGTCTTTGGGCCCAGCATTTT. Residues: CASSGLWAQHF.

The V and J genes are TRBV18 and TRBJ2-1, with D possibly being TRBD2 (6 bases). Deletions cut 1 base from V and 6 bases from J, with 16 bases between. Germline V gene lookup returns CDR1 KGHSH and CDR2 LQKENI. This CDR3 spans 16 amino acids. CDR3 region: CASSPLAVVVGNEQFF. In nucleotides, the CDR3 is TGTGCCAGCTCACCACTAGCGGTTGTGGTGGGCAATGAGCAGTTCTTC. The variable domain in full, with the rest retrieved from reference TRBV18 and TRBJ2-1, is NAGVMQNPRHLVRRRGQEARLRCSPMKGHSHVYWYRQLPEEGLKFMVYLQKENIIDESGMPKERFSAEFPKEGPSILRIQQVVRGDSAAYFCASSPLAVVVGNEQFFGPGTRLTVL.

V and J are TRBV28 and TRBJ2-4, with 7 bases fitting TRBD1. Germline-derived CDR1 and CDR2 are MDHEN and SYDVKM. This CDR3 is built from 15 residues. The ends lost 4 bases at V and 4 bases at J; junction bases unmatched: 7. CDR3 in DNA: TGTGCCAGCAGTTCCCGACAGGGTTATAAAAACATTCAGTACTTC. Protein sequence: CASSSRQGYKNIQYF.

The V call is TRBV2, the J call TRBJ2-5; a weak D match, TRBD2 (5 bases). Germline CDR1 is SNHLY and CDR2 is FYNNEI. The CDR3 is made up of 11 amino acids. The germline V and J ends were trimmed by 10 bases and 3 bases, with 9 bases remaining between them. CDR3: CATRGEETQYF. CDR3 DNA: TGTGCCACCCGGGGTGAAGAGACCCAGTACTTC.

The V call is TRBV7-2, the J call TRBJ2-7; D call uncertain. Trimming shortened V by 3 bases and J by 5 bases, and 14 bases separated the two germline ends. The germline CDR1 and CDR2 sequences are SGHTA and FQGNSA. The length of the CDR3 is 14 residues. The CDR3 region has the DNA TGTGCCAGCAGCTTTGGTGAGATTTTCCACGAGCAGTACTTC. Translating gives CASSFGEIFHEQYF.